Listed below are T cell receptor beta chains from one sample, sequenced in a study of cytomegalovirus exposure and HLA in healthy donors. Method: immunoSEQ multiplex PCR; TCRdb's copy keeps in-frame clones and lacks some. The sample lists approximately 290,000 clones, 80% occurring once. The sequenced material came from PBMCs. These receptors were taken from a girl aged 2 to 10 in good health and CMV-seronegative. The CDR3 runs from the conserved cysteine through the conserved F or W. Each record gives: J gene, V gene, CDR3 length, D gene, clone size, CDR3 protein, CDR3 DNA. D genes are given only for firm matches. Part of the rows lack a size; the others show once, few, many or a class for expanded clones.

TRBJ2-3 TRBV5-1 15 - - CASSPGTGDTDTQYF TGCGCCAGCAGCCCAGGCACCGGGGACACAGATACGCAGTATTTT
TRBJ1-1 TRBV7-3 16 TRBD1 once CASSLTPGHDRVEAFF TGTGCCAGCAGCTTAACCCCTGGGCACGACAGGGTGGAAGCTTTCTTT
TRBJ1-5 TRBV19 15 - - CRGLLTGGSCQPQHF TGTCGAGGTCTCCTAACCGGGGGTTCGTGTCAGCCCCAGCATTTT
TRBJ1-5 TRBV6-1 15 - - CASSLIQDSNQPQHF TGTGCCAGCAGTCTTATTCAGGATAGCAATCAGCCCCAGCATTTT
TRBJ2-2 TRBV7-6 13 - few CASRRRYTGELFF TGTGCCAGCAGACGGAGGTACACCGGGGAGCTGTTTTTT
TRBJ2-5 TRBV5-1 17 TRBD2 - CASSMVGTSRSRETQYF TGCGCCAGCAGCATGGTGGGGACTAGCCGTAGCCGGGAGACCCAGTACTTC
TRBJ2-7 TRBV5-1 15 - - CASSLEAIPPYEQYF TGCGCCAGCAGCTTGGAAGCGATTCCCCCTTACGAGCAGTACTTC
TRBJ2-7 TRBV5-5 15 TRBD1 - CASSVDRGGPYEQYF TGTGCCAGCAGCGTTGACAGGGGGGGACCCTACGAGCAGTACTTC
TRBJ1-6 TRBV4-1 15 - - CASSQVAGEGSPLHF TGCGCCAGCAGCCAAGTAGCAGGGGAGGGGTCACCCCTCCACTTT
TRBJ2-3 TRBV6-5 14 - - CASSQDRPTDTQYF TGTGCCAGCAGTCAGGATAGACCCACAGATACGCAGTATTTT
TRBJ2-1 TRBV5-4 15 - - CASSSPGVAHNEQFF TGTGCCAGCAGCTCACCAGGGGTGGCACACAATGAGCAGTTCTTC
TRBJ1-5 TRBV19 16 - - CASSIPGGQGSQPQHF TGTGCCAGTAGTATCCCGGGGGGGCAAGGGTCTCAGCCCCAGCATTTT
TRBJ1-2 TRBV7-9 14 - - CASSPPGQDYGYTF TGTGCCAGCAGCCCCCCGGGACAAGACTATGGCTACACCTTC
TRBJ2-7 TRBV29-1 13 TRBD2 - CSHMGGNGDEQYF TGCAGCCACATGGGGGGGAACGGGGACGAGCAGTACTTC
TRBJ2-7 TRBV6-5 13 - few CASSYEGTYEQYF TGTGCCAGCAGTTACGAGGGAACCTACGAGCAGTACTTC
TRBJ2-5 TRBV10-3 12 - few CAISELQETQYF TGTGCCATCAGTGAGCTGCAAGAGACCCAGTACTTC
TRBJ2-2 TRBV7-3 15 TRBD2 - CASSLGLAGAGELFF TGTGCCAGCAGCTTGGGACTAGCGGGAGCCGGGGAGCTGTTTTTT
TRBJ1-1 TRBV7-9 13 - - CASRNEDPGEAFF TGTGCCAGCAGAAACGAGGACCCGGGGGAGGCTTTCTTT
TRBJ2-1 TRBV18 15 - - CASSPGGASYNEQFF TGTGCCAGCTCCCCGGGGGGCGCCTCCTACAATGAGCAGTTCTTC
TRBJ2-1 TRBV9 14 - - CASSVAGSYNEQFF TGTGCCAGCAGCGTAGCCGGGAGTTACAATGAGCAGTTCTTC
TRBJ2-1 TRBV10-3 17 - - CAISESRVGISYNEQFF TGTGCCATCAGTGAGTCGAGGGTAGGGATCTCCTACAATGAGCAGTTCTTC
TRBJ2-1 TRBV7-9 15 TRBD2 - CASSLSGGTYNEQFF TGTGCCAGCAGCTTATCCGGGGGGACCTACAATGAGCAGTTCTTC
TRBJ1-6 TRBV25-1 13 - once CASSRQENSPLHF TGTGCCAGCTCCCGACAGGAAAATTCACCCCTCCACTTT
TRBJ1-2 TRBV7-9 12 - few CSSSLTGLGYTF TGTTCCAGCAGCTTAACGGGACTTGGCTACACCTTC
TRBJ1-1 TRBV28 13 - once CASSLPSLTEAFF TGTGCCAGCAGTTTACCGTCTCTGACTGAAGCTTTCTTT
TRBJ1-1 TRBV27 15 TRBD1 - CASSPYRGGWTEAFF TGTGCCAGCAGTCCCTACAGGGGGGGATGGACTGAAGCTTTCTTT
TRBJ2-3 TRBV27 18 TRBD1 - CASTMIMRGTGKADTQYF TGTGCCAGCACCATGATCATGCGGGGGACAGGGAAAGCAGATACGCAGTATTTT
TRBJ1-1 TRBV9 15 TRBD1 - CASSVGAGGETEAFF TGTGCCAGCAGCGTAGGCGCAGGGGGAGAGACTGAAGCTTTCTTT
TRBJ2-1 TRBV12-5 15 - - CASGTTSPRRNEQFF TGTGCTAGTGGCACCACTAGCCCAAGGAGGAATGAGCAGTTCTTC
TRBJ1-5 TRBV7-9 18 - once CASLPPRGGVVENQPQHF TGTGCCAGCCTACCGCCTAGGGGGGGGGTTGTCGAGAATCAGCCCCAGCATTTT
TRBJ2-7 TRBV29-1 13 TRBD1 - CSVGTGGLYEQYF TGCAGCGTGGGGACAGGGGGACTCTACGAGCAGTACTTC
TRBJ2-3 TRBV6-5 16 TRBD2 - CASSYSLGGGTDTQYF TGTGCCAGCAGTTACTCCCTTGGCGGGGGTACAGATACGCAGTATTTT
TRBJ1-1 TRBV6-5 14 - - CASSYATANTEAFF TGTGCCAGCAGTTACGCGACAGCAAACACTGAAGCTTTCTTT
TRBJ2-3 TRBV7-9 17 TRBD2 - CASSLELAGGRADTQYF TGTGCCAGCAGCTTAGAACTAGCGGGGGGCCGTGCAGATACGCAGTATTTT
TRBJ1-6 TRBV10-3 16 - - CAISAIMRSYNSPLHF TGTGCCATCAGTGCTATAATGCGCTCCTATAATTCACCCCTCCACTTT
TRBJ2-3 TRBV29-1 15 - - CSVEFLRVETDTQYF TGCAGCGTTGAATTCCTGAGGGTTGAGACAGATACGCAGTATTTT
TRBJ2-2 TRBV5-4 17 - - CASRLISRGISTGELFF TGTGCCAGCAGACTCATCAGCCGCGGCATATCCACCGGGGAGCTGTTTTTT
TRBJ2-1 TRBV28 15 TRBD1 - CASSFSGQGKREQFF TGTGCCAGCAGTTTTTCGGGACAGGGGAAGAGGGAGCAGTTCTTC
TRBJ2-7 TRBV11-2 12 - few CASSLDRGEQYF TGTGCCAGCAGCTTAGACAGGGGCGAGCAGTACTTC
TRBJ1-2 TRBV18 14 TRBD1 - CASSPADREYAYTF TGTGCCAGCTCACCGGCAGACAGGGAATATGCCTACACCTTC
TRBJ2-7 TRBV27 14 - - CASSPISGLGEQYF TGTGCCAGCAGTCCAATCTCAGGGTTAGGGGAGCAGTACTTC
TRBJ1-3 TRBV18 15 TRBD1 - CASSPIGTGGNTIYF TGTGCCAGCTCACCCATCGGGACAGGGGGAAACACCATATATTTT
TRBJ2-1 TRBV9 17 - - CASSVDLARGAHNEQFF TGTGCCAGCAGCGTAGACTTGGCAAGGGGCGCGCACAATGAGCAGTTCTTC
TRBJ2-1 TRBV29-1 16 TRBD2 - CTEGLAGEKGYNEQFF TGCACCGAGGGGCTAGCGGGGGAGAAAGGGTACAATGAGCAGTTCTTC
TRBJ1-2 TRBV7-9 14 - - CASSFASVRYGYTF TGTGCCAGCAGCTTTGCTTCAGTTCGCTATGGCTACACCTTC
TRBJ2-1 TRBV7-9 16 - - CASSFSLAPAYNEQFF TGTGCCAGCAGCTTTTCCTTAGCGCCCGCTTACAATGAGCAGTTCTTC
TRBJ1-4 TRBV2 13 - - CASTDKLFEKLFF TGTGCCAGCACAGACAAATTGTTCGAAAAACTGTTTTTT
TRBJ1-6 TRBV28 15 TRBD1 - CASSLYDRVGSPLHF TGTGCCAGCAGTTTATACGACAGGGTGGGTTCACCCCTCCACTTT
TRBJ2-1 TRBV7-9 19 - - CASSLYVLRRRSSYNEQFF TGTGCCAGCAGCTTATACGTCTTGAGACGGAGGAGCTCCTACAATGAGCAGTTCTTC